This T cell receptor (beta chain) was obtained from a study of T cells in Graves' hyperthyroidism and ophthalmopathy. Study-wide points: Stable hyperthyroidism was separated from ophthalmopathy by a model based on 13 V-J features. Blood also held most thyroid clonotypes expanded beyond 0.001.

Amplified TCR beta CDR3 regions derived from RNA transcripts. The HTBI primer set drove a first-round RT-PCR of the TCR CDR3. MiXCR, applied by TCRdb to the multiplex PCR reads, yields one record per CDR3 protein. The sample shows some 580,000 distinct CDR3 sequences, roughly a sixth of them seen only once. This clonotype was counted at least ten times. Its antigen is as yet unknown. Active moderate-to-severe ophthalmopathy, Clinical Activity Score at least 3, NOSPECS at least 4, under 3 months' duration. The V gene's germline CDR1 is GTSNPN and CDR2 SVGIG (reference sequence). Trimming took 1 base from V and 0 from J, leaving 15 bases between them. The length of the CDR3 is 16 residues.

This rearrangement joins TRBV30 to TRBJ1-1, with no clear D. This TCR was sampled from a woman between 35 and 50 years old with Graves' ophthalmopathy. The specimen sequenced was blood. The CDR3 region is CAWSAPPSTVNTEAFF. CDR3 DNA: TGTGCCTGGAGTGCCCCACCAAGCACAGTGAACACTGAAGCTTTCTTT. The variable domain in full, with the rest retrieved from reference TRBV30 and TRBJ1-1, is SQTIHQWPATLVQPVGSPLSLECTVEGTSNPNLYWYRQAAGRGLQLLFYSVGIGQISSEVPQNLSASRPQDRQFILSSKKLLLSDSGFYLCAWSAPPSTVNTEAFFGQGTRLTVV.